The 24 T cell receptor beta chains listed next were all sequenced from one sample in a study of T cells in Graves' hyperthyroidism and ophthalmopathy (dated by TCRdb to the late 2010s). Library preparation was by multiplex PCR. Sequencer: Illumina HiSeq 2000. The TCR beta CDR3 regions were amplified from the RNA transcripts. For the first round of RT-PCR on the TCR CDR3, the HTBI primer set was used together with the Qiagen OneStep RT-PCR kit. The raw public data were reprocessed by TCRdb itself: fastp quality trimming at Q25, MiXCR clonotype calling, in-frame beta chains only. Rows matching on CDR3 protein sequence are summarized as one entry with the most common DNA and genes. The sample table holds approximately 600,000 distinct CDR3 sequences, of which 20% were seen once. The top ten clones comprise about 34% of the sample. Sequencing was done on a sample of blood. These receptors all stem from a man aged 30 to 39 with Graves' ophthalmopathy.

Here the CDR3 reads CAISESLAENYNEQFF. For the CDR3, the DNA is TGTGCCATCAGTGAGTCGTTAGCGGAGAACTACAATGAGCAGTTCTTC. The chain is built from TRBV10-3 and TRBJ2-1; tentative D call: TRBD2 (6 bases). This CDR3 region has 16 residues. Germline CDR1 ENHRY, CDR2 SYGVKD. V lost 0 bases to trimming and J lost 3 bases, with 12 bases between them.

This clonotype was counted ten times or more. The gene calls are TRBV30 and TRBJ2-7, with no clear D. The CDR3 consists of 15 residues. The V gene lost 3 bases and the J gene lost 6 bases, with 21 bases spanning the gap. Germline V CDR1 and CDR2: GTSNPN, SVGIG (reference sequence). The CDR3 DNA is TGTGCCTGGAGCCTTCTCGGTCCCTCCAAAATCGAGCAGTACTTC. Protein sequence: CAWSLLGPSKIEQYF.

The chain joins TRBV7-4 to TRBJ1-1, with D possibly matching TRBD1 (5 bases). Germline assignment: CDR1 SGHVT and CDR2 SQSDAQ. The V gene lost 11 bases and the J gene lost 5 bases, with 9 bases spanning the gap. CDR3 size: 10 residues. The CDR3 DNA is TGTGCCGGGGCCCAGACTGAAGCTTTCTTT. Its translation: CAGAQTEAFF.

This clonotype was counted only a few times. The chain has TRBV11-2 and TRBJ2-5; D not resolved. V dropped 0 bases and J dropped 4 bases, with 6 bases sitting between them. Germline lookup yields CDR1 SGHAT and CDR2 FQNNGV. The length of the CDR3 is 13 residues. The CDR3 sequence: CASSLDLGETQYF. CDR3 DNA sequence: TGTGCCAGCAGCTTAGATCTCGGAGAGACCCAGTACTTC. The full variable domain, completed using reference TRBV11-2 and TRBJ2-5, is EAGVAQSPRYKIIEKRQSVAFWCNPISGHATLYWYQQILGQGPKLLIQFQNNGVVDDSQLPKDRFSAERLKGVDSTLKIQPAKLEDSAVYLCASSLDLGETQYFGPGTRLLVL.

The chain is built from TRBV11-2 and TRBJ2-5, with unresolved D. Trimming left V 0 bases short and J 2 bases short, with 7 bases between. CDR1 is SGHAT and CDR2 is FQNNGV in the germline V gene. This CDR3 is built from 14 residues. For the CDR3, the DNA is TGTGCCAGCAGCTTAGAGCCCCGACAAGAGACCCAGTACTTC. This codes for CASSLEPRQETQYF.

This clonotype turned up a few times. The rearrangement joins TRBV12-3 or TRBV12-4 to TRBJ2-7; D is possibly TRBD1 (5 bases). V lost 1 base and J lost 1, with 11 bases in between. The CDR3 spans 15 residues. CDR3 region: CASSLGDSTSYEQYF. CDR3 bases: TGTGCCAGCAGTTTAGGTGACAGCACGTCCTACGAGCAGTACTTC.

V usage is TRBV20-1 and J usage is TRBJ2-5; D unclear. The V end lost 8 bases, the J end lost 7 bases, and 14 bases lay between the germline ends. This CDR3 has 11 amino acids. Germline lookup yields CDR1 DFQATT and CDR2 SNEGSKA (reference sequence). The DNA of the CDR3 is TGCAGTACTCGGGTAGCCGGGACCCAGTACTTC. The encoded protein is CSTRVAGTQYF.

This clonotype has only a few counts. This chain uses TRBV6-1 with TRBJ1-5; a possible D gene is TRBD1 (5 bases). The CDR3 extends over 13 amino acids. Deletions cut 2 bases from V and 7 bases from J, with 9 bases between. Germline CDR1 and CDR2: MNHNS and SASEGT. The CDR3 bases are TGTGCCAGCAGTGAACGAGGGGAACAGCCCCAGCATTTT. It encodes CASSERGEQPQHF.

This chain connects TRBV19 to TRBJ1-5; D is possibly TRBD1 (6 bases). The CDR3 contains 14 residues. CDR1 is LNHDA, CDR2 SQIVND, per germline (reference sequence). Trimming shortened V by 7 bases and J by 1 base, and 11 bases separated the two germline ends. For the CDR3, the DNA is TGTGCCAGTAACAGGGATGTGAGCAATCAGCCCCAGCATTTT. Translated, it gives CASNRDVSNQPQHF.

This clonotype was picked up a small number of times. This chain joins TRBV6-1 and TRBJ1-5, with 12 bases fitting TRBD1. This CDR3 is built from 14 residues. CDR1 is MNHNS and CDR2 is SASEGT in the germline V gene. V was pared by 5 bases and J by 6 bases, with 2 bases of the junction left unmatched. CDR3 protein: CASSPGQGAQPQHF. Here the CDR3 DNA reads TGTGCCAGCAGTCCGGGACAGGGGGCTCAGCCCCAGCATTTT.

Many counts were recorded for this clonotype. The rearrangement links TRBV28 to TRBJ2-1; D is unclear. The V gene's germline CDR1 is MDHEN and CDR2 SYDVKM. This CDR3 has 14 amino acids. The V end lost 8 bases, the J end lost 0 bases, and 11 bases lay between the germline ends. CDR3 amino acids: CASLFQGSYNEQFF. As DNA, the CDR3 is TGTGCCAGCCTATTCCAAGGCTCCTACAATGAGCAGTTCTTC.

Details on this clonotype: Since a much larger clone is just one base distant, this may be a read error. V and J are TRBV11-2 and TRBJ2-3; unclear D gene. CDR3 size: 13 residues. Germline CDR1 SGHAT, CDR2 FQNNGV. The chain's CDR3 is CANSLDLWDTQYF. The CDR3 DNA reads TGTGCCAACAGCTTAGATCTTTGGGATACGCAGTATTTT.

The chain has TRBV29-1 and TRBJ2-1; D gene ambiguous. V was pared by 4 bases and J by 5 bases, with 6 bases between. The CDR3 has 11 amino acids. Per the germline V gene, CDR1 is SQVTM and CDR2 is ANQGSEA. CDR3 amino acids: CSVVRDNEQFF. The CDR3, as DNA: TGCAGCGTTGTCCGGGACAATGAGCAGTTCTTC.

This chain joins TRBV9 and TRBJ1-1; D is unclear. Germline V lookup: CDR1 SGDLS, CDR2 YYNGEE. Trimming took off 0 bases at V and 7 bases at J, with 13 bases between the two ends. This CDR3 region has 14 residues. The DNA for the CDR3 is TGTGCCAGCAGCGTAGCTACAAATCCATATGAAGCTTTCTTT. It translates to CASSVATNPYEAFF.

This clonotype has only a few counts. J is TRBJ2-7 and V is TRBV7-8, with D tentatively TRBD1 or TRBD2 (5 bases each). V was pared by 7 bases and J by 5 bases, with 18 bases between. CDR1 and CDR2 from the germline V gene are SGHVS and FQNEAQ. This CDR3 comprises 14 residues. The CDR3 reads CASTEGTKADEQYF. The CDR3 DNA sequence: TGTGCCAGCACCGAAGGGACCAAAGCGGACGAGCAGTACTTC.

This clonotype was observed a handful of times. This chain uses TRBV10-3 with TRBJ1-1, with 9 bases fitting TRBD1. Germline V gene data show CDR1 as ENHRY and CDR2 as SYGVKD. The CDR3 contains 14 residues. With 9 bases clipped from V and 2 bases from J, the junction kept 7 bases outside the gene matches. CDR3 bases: TGTGCCATTCGGACAGGGGTGGATAACACTGAAGCTTTCTTT. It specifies CAIRTGVDNTEAFF.

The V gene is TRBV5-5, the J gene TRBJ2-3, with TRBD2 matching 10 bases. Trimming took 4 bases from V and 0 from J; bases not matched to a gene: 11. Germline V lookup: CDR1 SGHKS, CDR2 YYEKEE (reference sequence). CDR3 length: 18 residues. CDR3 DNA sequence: TGTGCCAGCAGCAAGAGGTCTAGCGGGAGTGAAAGCACAGATACGCAGTATTTT. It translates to CASSKRSSGSESTDTQYF.

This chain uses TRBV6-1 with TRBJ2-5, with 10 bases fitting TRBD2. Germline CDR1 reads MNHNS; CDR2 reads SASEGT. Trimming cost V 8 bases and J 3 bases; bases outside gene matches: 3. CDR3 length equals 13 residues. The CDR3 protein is CASHLAGEETQYF. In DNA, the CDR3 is TGTGCCAGCCATCTAGCGGGAGAAGAGACCCAGTACTTC.

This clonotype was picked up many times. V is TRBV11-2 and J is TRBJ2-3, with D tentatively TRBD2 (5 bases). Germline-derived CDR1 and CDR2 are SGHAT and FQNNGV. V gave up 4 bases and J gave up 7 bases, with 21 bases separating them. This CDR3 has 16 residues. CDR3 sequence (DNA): TGTGCCAGCAGCTCGGGCGCGGACTCCCGAGCATATACGCAGTATTTT. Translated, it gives CASSSGADSRAYTQYF.

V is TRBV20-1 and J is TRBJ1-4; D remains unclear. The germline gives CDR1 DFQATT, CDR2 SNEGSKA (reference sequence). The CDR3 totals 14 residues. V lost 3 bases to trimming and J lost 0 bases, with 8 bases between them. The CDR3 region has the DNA TGCAGTGCTAGCTCAGTTCCAACTAATGAAAAACTGTTTTTT. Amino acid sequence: CSASSVPTNEKLFF.

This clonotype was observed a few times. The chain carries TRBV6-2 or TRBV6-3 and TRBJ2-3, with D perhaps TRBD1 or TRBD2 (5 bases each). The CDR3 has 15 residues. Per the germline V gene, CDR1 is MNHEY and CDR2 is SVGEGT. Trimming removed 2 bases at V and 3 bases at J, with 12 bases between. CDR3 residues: CASSYPRGGTDTQYF. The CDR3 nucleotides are TGTGCCAGCAGTTACCCACGTGGGGGTACAGATACGCAGTATTTT.

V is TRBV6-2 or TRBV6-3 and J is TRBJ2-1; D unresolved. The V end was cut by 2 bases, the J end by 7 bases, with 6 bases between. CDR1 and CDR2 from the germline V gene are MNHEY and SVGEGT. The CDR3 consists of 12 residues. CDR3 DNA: TGTGCCAGCAGTTACGCGGTAAATGAGCAGTTCTTC. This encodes CASSYAVNEQFF.

The CDR3 bases are TGCGCCAGCAGCCAAGACCGATACGACCCTTACGAGCAGTACTTC. Translating gives CASSQDRYDPYEQYF. V and J are TRBV4-1 and TRBJ2-7; D is unresolved. V dropped 0 bases and J dropped 4 bases, with 13 bases sitting between them. Germline lookup yields CDR1 MGHRA and CDR2 YSYEKL. CDR3 length: 15 residues.

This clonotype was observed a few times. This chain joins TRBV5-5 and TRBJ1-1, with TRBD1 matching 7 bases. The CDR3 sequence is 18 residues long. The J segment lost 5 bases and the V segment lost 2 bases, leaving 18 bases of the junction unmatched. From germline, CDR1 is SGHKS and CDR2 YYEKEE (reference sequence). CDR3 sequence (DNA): TGTGCCAGCAGCTTACGTCGACAGGGTGGGTTATTAGAGACTGAAGCTTTCTTT. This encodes CASSLRRQGGLLETEAFF.